This T cell receptor (beta chain) was identified in a study of blood T cell repertoires in COVID-19. Source study methods: Using reference gene primer amplification, nucleated cell counts were estimated. The data were produced by immunoSEQ multiplex PCR, yet TCRdb's version contains in-frame clones alone and is incomplete. D and trimming were read from the DNA, whereas the V and J calls and clone size are those reported in that table. This sample yields hundreds of thousands of clones, of which about 89% are seen a single time; around 13% belongs to the top ten. V gave up 3 bases and J gave up 7 bases, with 13 bases separating them. CDR3 size: 15 residues. The germline V gene encodes CDR1 LNHNV and CDR2 YYDKDF (reference sequence).

The receptor was derived from an older woman with acute or convalescent COVID-19. The chain uses TRBV15 and TRBJ1-6, with D tentatively TRBD1 (5 bases). What was sequenced was peripheral blood. The CDR3 coding sequence is TGTGCCACCAGCAGGGGAGGCGGGGGAAATTCACCCCTCCACTTT. Translating it yields CATSRGGGGNSPLHF.